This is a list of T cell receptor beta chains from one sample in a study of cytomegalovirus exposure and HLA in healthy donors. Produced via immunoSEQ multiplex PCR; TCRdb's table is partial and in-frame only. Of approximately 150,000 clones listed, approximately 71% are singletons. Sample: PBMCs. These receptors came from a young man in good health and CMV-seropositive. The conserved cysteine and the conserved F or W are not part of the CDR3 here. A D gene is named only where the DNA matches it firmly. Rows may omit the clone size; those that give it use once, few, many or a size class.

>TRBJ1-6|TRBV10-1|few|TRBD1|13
ASSQDRGLNSPLH
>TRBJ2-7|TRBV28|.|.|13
ASSSRGAPSYEQY
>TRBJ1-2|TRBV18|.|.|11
ASSPSGPRGYT
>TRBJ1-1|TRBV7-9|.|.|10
SSRRFGTEAF
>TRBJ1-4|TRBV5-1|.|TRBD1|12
ASSFQGAREKLF
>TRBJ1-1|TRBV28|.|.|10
ASSSGGTEAF
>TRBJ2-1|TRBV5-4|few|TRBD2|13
ASSPTSGGYNEQF
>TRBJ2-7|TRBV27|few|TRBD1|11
ASIRQGSYEQY
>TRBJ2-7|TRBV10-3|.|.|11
ATAGGYQAEQY
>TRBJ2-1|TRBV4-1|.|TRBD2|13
ASSHMRESYNEQF
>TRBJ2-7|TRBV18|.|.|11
ASSPPEGYEQY
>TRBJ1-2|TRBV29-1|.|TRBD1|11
SVSGTGGSGYT
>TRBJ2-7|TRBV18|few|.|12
ASSPRTAGNEQY
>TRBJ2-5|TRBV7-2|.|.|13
ASSLAPGIGETQY
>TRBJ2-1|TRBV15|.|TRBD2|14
ATSRDFSGEYNEQF
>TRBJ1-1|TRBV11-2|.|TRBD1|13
ASKRYRGLNTEAF
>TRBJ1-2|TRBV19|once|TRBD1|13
ASSISTGQDYGYT
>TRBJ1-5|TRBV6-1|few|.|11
ASSPGESQPQH
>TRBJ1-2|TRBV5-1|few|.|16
ASRLEGPSPASRYGYT
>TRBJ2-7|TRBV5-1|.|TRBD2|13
ASSRTSERSYEQY
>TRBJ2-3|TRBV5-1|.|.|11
ASSLFGTDTQY
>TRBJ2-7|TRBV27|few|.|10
ASSGQGIEQY
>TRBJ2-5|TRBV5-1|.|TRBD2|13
ASSVGLAGPETQY
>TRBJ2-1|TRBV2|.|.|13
ASTEGRDSYNEQF
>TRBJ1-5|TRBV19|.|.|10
ASTDTGQPQH
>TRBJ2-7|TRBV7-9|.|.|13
SISPLLAPSYEQY
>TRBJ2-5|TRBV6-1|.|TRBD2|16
ASSVRLAGADVGETQY
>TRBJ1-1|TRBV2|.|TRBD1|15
ASSSPAGGYPGTEAF
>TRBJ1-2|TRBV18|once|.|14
ASSPGALGANYGYT
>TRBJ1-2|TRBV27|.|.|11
ASRTTGDYGYT
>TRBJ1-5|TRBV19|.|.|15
ASSIRTVRFGNQPQH
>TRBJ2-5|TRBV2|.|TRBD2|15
ASRRTSGRAWEETQY
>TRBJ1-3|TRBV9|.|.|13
ASSVESPGGNTIY
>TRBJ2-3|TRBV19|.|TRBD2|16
ASSPPLAGGYPPDTQY
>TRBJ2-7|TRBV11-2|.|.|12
ASSLGARGYEQY
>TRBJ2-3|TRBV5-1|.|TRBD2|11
ASSLTSVDTQY
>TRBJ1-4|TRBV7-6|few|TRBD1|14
ASSYSPGQGNEKLF
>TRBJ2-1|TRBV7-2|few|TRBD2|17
ASSLGWASGLSSYNEQF
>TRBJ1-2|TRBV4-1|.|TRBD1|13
ASSHRQGVIGGYT
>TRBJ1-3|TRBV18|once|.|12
ASSLTGPGNTIY
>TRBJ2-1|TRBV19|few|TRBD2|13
ASSIGAGGPREQF
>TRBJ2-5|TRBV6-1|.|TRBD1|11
ASRSGGLETQY
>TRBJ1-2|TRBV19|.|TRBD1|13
ASSLRDRRAYGYT
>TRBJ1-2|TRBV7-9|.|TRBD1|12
ASSGGQGLWGYT
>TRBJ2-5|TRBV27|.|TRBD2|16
ASSLTPLSGRLLETQY
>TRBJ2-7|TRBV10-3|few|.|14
AISEWTEGGTYEQY
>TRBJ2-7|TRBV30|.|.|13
ASQGPATGPYEQY
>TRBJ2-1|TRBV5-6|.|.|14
ASSPRGTNTDNEQF
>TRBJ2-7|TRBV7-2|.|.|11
ASSQEWSYEQY
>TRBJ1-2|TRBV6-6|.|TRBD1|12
ASSRQGSDNGYT
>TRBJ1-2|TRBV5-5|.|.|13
ASSIESHPGYGYT
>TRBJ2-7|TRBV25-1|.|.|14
ASSENWGGPNYEQY
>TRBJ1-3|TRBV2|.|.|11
ASRQGLGNTIY
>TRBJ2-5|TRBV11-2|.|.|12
ASSLERLQETQY